Included here is one T cell receptor beta chain sequence, with context. Its target is unknown. The data are from a study of shared clonotypes between healthy human individuals. V lost 2 bases and J lost 2; bases outside the gene matches: 15. The CDR3 has 21 amino acids. Germline-derived CDR1 and CDR2 are MGHRA and YSYEKL. Whole-study results and caveats: The authors expected sequencing depth to affect clonotype sharing among donors. Enrolling few donors narrowed the genetic and exposure-history diversity that was represented. Rarefaction exposed incomplete sorted-subset sequencing despite large depth.

Libraries were prepared by immunoSEQ multiplex PCR; TCRdb keeps only in-frame clonotypes and omits some of them. This sample has approximately 1.1 million clones, with approximately 80% found just once. The J gene is TRBJ2-1, the V gene TRBV4-1, with 13 bases lining up with TRBD2. This receptor was identified in a man between 18 and 35 years old in good health. Some clones in this sample may be carry-over from other donors' samples. Sequenced sample: memory CD4+ T cells from PBMCs. Subset: CD45RA-negative fraction. The CDR3 spells CASSQPNVRGLAGLAYNEQFF. In nucleotides, the CDR3 is TGCGCCAGCAGCCAACCCAACGTAAGGGGACTAGCGGGACTTGCCTACAATGAGCAGTTCTTC.